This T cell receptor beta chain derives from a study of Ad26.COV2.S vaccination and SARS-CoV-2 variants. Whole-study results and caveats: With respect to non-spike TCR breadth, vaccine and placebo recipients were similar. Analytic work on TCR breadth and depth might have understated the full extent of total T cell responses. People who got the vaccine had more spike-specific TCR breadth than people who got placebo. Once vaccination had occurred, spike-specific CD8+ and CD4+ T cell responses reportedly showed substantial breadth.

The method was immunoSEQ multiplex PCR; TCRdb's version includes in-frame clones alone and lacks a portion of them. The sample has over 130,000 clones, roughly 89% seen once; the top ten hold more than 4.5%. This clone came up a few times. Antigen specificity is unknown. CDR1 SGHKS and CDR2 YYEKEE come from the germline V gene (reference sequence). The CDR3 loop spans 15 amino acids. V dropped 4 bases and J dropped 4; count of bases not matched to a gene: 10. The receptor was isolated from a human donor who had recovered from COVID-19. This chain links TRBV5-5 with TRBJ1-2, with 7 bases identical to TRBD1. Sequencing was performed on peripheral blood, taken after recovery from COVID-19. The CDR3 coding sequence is TGTGCCAGCAGCGCCCAGGGGGTCTCTAGCTATGGCTACACCTTC. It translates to CASSAQGVSSYGYTF.